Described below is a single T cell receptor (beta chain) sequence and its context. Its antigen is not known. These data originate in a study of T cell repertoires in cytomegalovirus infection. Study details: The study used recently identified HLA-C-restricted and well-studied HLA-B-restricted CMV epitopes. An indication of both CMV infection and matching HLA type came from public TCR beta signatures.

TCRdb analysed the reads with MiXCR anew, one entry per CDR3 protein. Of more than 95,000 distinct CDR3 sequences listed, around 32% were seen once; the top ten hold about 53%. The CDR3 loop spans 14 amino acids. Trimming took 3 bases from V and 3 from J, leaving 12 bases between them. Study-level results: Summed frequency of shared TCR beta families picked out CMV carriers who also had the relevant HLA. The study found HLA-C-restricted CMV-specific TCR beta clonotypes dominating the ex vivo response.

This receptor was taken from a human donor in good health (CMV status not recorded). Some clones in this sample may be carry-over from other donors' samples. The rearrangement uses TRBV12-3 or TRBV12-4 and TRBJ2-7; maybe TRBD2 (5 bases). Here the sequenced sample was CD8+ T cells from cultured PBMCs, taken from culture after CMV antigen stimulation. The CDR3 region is CASSLADGGYEQYF. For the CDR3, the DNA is TGTGCCAGCAGTTTGGCCGACGGAGGCTACGAGCAGTACTTC.